One sample yielded the 3 T cell receptor beta chains listed below, sequenced in a study of cytomegalovirus exposure and HLA in healthy donors. PCR used 60 Vbeta primers and 13 Jbeta primers. TCRdb keeps only in-frame clones here, not all; method: immunoSEQ multiplex PCR. Of around 140,000 clones listed, over 70% are singletons. Source material: PBMCs. Receptor source: a woman in her forties in good health and CMV-seronegative.

The chain couples TRBV6-5 to TRBJ1-3; possibly TRBD1 for D (5 bases). Trimming cost V 1 base and J 0 bases, with 7 bases left between them. The V gene's germline CDR1 is MNHEY and CDR2 SVGAGI. The CDR3 loop spans 15 amino acids. The DNA of the CDR3 is TGTGCCAGCAGTTACTTGGACAACTCTGGAAACACCATATATTTT. Residues: CASSYLDNSGNTIYF.

The rearrangement uses TRBV5-1 and TRBJ1-2; 7 bases are shared with TRBD1. V lost 2 bases and J lost 2; bases outside the gene matches: 3. The CDR3 spans 14 residues. Germline V CDR1 and CDR2: SGHRS, YFSETQ. The CDR3 region has the DNA TGCGCCAGCAGCTTCCGGGACAGAAACTATGGCTACACCTTC. Protein sequence: CASSFRDRNYGYTF.

This clone was counted between two and nine times. This rearrangement joins TRBV27 to TRBJ2-3; 10 bases agree with TRBD2. The CDR3 totals 16 residues. The V and J ends lost 5 bases and 4 bases, in that order; junction bases with no gene match: 9. Germline CDR1 is MNHEY and CDR2 is SMNVEV (reference sequence). The CDR3 nucleotides read TGTGCCAGCAGTACGGGGGGACTAGCGCGAGCAGATACGCAGTATTTT. Residues: CASSTGGLARADTQYF.